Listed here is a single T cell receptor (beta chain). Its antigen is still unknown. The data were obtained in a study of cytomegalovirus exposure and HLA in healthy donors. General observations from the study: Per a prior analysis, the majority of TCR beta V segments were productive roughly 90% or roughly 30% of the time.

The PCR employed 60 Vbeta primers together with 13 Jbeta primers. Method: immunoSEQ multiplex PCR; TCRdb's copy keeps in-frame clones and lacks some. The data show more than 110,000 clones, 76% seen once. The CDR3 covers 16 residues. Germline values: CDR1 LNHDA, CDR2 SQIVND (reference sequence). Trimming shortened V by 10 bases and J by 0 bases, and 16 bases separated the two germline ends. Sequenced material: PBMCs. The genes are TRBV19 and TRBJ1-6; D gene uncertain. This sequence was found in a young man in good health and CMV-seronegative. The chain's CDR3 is CATRSRPSSYNSPLHF. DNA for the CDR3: TGTGCCACCCGAAGCAGACCTAGCTCCTATAATTCACCCCTCCACTTT.